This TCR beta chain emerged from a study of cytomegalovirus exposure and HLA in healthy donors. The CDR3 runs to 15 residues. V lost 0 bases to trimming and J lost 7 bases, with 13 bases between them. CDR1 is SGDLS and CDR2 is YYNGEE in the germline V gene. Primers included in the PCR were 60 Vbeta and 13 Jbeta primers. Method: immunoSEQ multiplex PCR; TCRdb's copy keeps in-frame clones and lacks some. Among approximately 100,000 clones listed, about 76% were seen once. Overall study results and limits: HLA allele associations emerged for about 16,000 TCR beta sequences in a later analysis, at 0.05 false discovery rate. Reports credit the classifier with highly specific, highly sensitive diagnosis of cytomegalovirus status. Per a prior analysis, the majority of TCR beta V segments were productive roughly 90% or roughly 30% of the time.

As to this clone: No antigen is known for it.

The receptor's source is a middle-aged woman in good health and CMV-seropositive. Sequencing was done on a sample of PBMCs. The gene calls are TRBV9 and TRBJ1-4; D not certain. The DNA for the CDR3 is TGTGCCAGCAGCGTAGGGTCCGGGTATTTTGAAAAACTGTTTTTT. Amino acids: CASSVGSGYFEKLFF.